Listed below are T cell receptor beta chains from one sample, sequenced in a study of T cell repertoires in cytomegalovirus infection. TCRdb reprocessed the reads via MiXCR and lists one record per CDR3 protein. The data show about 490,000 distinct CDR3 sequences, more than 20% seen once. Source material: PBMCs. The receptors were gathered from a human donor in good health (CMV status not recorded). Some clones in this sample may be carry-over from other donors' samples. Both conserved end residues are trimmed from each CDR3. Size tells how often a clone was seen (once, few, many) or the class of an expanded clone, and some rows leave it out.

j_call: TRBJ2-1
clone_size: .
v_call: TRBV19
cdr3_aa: ASSWTGLFRNEQF

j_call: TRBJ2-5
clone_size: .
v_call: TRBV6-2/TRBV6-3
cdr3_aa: ASSSSGGTSAAPRETQY

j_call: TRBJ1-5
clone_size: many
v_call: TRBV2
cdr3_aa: ASREEDHLQPQH

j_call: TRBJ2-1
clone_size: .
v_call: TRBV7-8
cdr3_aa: ATSGLAGYNEQF

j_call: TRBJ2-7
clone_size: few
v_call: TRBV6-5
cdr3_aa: ASSQAGTSVYEQY

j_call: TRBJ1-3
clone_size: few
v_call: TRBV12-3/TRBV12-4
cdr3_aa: ASSFDSSVAGNTIY

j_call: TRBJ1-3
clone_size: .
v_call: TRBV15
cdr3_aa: ATSSIGSGNTIY

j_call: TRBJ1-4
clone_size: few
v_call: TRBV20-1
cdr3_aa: SASPGQTNEKLF

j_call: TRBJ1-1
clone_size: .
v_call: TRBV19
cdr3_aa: ASSNRARDAEAF

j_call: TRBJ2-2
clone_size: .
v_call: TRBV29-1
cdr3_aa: SVRFGLITGELF

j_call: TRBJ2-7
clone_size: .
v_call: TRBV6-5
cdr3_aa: ASSYSSGYSYEQY

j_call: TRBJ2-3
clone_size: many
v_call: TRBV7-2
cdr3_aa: ASASPTDTQY

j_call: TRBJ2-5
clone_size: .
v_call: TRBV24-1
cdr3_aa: ATSLSETQY